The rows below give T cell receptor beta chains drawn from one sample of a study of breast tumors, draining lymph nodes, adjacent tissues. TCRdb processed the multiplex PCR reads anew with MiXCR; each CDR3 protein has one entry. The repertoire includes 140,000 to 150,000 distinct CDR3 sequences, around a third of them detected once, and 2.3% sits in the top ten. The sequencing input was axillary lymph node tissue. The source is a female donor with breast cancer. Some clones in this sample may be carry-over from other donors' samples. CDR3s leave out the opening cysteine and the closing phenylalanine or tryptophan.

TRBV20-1 SARSGTVDQPQH
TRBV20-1 SARLAGRYNEQF
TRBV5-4 ASSPLSGGFTDTQY
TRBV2 ASSTLRPGTGAGANVLT
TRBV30 AWSRTGHLTGGYT
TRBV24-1 ATSDPGQGPGNTIY
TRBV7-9 ASSLGGQINEKLF
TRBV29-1 SAEGRGAF
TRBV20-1 SVIPGQTNTQY
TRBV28 ASSPLGQGNEKLF
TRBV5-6 ASSLFGQGYQPQH
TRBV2 ASSGAGLAQPQH
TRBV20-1 SARGGNQIYERY
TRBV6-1 ASRKGGGYNEQF
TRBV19 ATKVTSGTDTQY
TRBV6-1 ASRFRTGETGELF
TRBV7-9 ASSFENSPLH
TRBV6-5 ASSYGGGLGGEKLF
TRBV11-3 ASSSRTFHPYEQY
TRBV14 ASSQDRGNYGYT